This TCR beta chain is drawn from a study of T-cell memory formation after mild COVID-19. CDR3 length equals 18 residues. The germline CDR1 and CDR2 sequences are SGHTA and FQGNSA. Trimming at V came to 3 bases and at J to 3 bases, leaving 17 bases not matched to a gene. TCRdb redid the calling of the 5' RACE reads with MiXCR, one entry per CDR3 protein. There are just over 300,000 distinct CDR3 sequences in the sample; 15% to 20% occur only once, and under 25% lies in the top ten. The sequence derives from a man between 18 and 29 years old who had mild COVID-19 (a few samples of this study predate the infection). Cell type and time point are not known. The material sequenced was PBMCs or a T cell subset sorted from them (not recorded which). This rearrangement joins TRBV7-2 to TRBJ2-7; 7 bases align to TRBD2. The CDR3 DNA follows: TGTGCCAGCAGCTTTAGTGGTGTCCGCAGCGGGAAGAGCTACGAGCAGTACTTC. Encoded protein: CASSFSGVRSGKSYEQYF.